Detailed here is one T cell receptor beta chain. Its antigen specificity is not known. No base quality values were provided; no much bigger clone lies one nucleotide off. The data were taken from a study of blood T cell repertoires in COVID-19 (dated by TCRdb to the early 2020s). For the wider study: Collaborator samples came from the United States, Italy and Spain and covered acute and convalescent phases of COVID-19. The prospective study material was composed of cDNA or gDNA derived from T cells, B-cell-depleted T cells, or PBMCs. Samples came from the ongoing ImmuneRACE study (first 160 participants) plus 1,254 subjects from 6 global collaborators. HLA class I and class II types, where available, came from metadata supplied by the sample provider rather than from assay-based typing. The repertoires were released in a freely available public database meant as a resource for research on the immune response to SARS-CoV-2. The dataset comprised deeply sampled blood TCRbeta repertoires from subjects exposed to, actively infected with, or recovered from COVID-19. Sample metadata almost always included a de-identified subject ID, COVID-19 status, age in years and sex. Results and caveats for the whole study, not just this receptor: The amount of clinical and demographic metadata varied by source and participant and was provided uncurated.

CDR1 is given as MGHDK and CDR2 as SYGVNS, both from the germline V gene. The germline V and J ends show losses of 9 bases and 4 bases respectively, and no gene match explains 7 bases of the junction. CDR3 length: 15 amino acids, cysteine to phenylalanine. CDR3 DNA only is kept here, 45 bases in frame from base 1. The immunoSEQ Assay, a bias-controlled multiplex PCR, was used to amplify TCRbeta CDR3 regions from genomic DNA. The published analysis was carried out like this. The number of nucleated cells in each sample was estimated from the amplification of reference gene primers within the assay. Sequence reads were collapsed and filtered to measure the absolute abundance of every unique TCRbeta CDR3 rearrangement. For each sample, productive Simpson clonality was calculated by taking the square root of Simpson's diversity index across productive rearrangements. TCRdb took over this immuneACCESS table, retaining in-frame rearrangements with V and J assigned. Such tables are incomplete; in checked studies, under half of the missing clones stem from an unresolved V gene, and the remainder is unexplained. The D gene and trimming were derived from the DNA, and the V and J assignments and clone size from that table. Counted in this sample were approximately 300,000 clones; 75% to 95% of them appeared once. The ten largest clones take up roughly 6.8% of the sample.

At one collaborating source in Seattle, patients were enrolled during active infection and were followed longitudinally through the course of disease. Whole blood was collected in K2EDTA tubes by collaborating institutions according to the institutions' own protocols. For TCRbeta analysis, collaborators shipped samples as frozen whole blood, isolated PBMCs, or DNA extracted from either of those sample types. The receptor chain draws on TRBV25-1 and TRBJ1-6; 9 middle bases align to TRBD1. The sample was peripheral blood. The sequence came from a woman aged 25 to 39 with COVID-19, enrolled during active disease. The CDR3 region reads CARIKDRGYNSPLHF. The bases read TGTGCCAGAATAAAGGACAGGGGATATAATTCACCCCTCCACTTT.